Following are 24 T cell receptor beta chains from one sample sequenced in a study of identical twins. TCRdb re-called the 5' RACE reads through MiXCR, storing one row per CDR3 protein. Among 1.5 million or so distinct CDR3 sequences, more than 30% were seen once, and the ten largest hold around 0.3%. Sequences were obtained from cord blood. Receptors were obtained from a newborn girl in good health.

This clonotype was picked up a small number of times. The chain joins TRBV7-9 to TRBJ2-1; the match to TRBD2 covers 8 bases. CDR3 length: 17 residues. The ends lost 2 bases at V and 9 bases at J; junction bases unmatched: 15. CDR1 SEHNR and CDR2 FQNEAQ come from the germline V gene (reference sequence). The CDR3 loop reads CASSLSSGRGYVGEQFF. The CDR3 DNA reads as TGTGCCAGCAGCTTATCCAGCGGGAGAGGGTATGTTGGTGAGCAGTTCTTC. Variable domain in full (rest from reference TRBV7-9 and TRBJ2-1): DTGVSQNPRHKITKRGQNVTFRCDPISEHNRLYWYRQTLGQGPEFLTYFQNEAQLEKSRLLSDRFSAERPKGSFSTLEIQRTEQGDSAMYLCASSLSSGRGYVGEQFFGPGTRLTVL.

The table lists this clonotype with a few counts. The rearrangement uses TRBV7-2 and TRBJ2-5; D ambiguous. This CDR3 has 14 amino acids. V dropped 1 base and J dropped 2 bases, with 8 bases sitting between them. CDR1 SGHTA and CDR2 FQGNSA come from the germline V gene. CDR3 loop: CASSLVRRQETQYF. The CDR3 bases are TGTGCCAGCAGCTTAGTGCGCAGACAAGAGACCCAGTACTTC.

The rearrangement joins TRBV25-1 to TRBJ1-6; D possibly corresponds to TRBD1 (5 bases). This CDR3 is built from 14 residues. Per germline, CDR1 MGHDK and CDR2 SYGVNS. Between the trimmed V and J ends, which lost 2 bases and 8 bases, there was a span of 10 bases. CDR3 nucleotide sequence: TGTGCCAGCAGTGAAGGGGCGGGGGATTCACCCCTCCACTTT. Translating gives CASSEGAGDSPLHF.

This clonotype was recorded many times. V gene TRBV10-3 combines with J gene TRBJ2-3; 7 bases line up with TRBD2. Looked up from germline, CDR1 is ENHRY and CDR2 is SYGVKD. Germline trimming cut 11 bases from V and 4 bases from J; bases unmatched to any gene: 12. CDR3 length: 14 residues. The CDR3 is CAVSGGPAADTQYF. The CDR3 DNA follows: TGTGCCGTCTCGGGGGGTCCCGCGGCAGATACGCAGTATTTT.

The J gene is TRBJ2-7, the V gene TRBV4-2, with D perhaps matching TRBD2 (5 bases). Germline CDR1 reads LGHNA; CDR2 reads YNFKEQ. The CDR3 consists of 16 residues. Trimming took off 0 bases at V and 7 bases at J, with 19 bases between the two ends. The CDR3 DNA reads as TGTGCCAGCAGCCAAGATCGGCGGCGGGTTTACAATGAGCAGTACTTC. It specifies CASSQDRRRVYNEQYF.

This clonotype was counted between two and nine times. V gene TRBV20-1 combines with J gene TRBJ2-1, with 11 bases lining up with TRBD2. After removal of 1 base from V and 3 bases from J, the junction contained 5 bases not matched to a gene. Germline V gives CDR1 DFQATT, CDR2 SNEGSKA (reference sequence). The CDR3 runs to 16 residues. The CDR3 sequence: CSARALAGGRYNEQFF. The CDR3 nucleotides read TGCAGTGCTAGAGCTCTAGCGGGGGGCCGCTACAATGAGCAGTTCTTC.

This chain connects TRBV3-1 to TRBJ2-1, with D unresolved. The CDR3 spans 11 residues. CDR1 is LGHDT and CDR2 is YNNKEL in the germline V gene (reference sequence). V was trimmed by 3 bases and J by 9 bases, leaving 6 bases between them. CDR3 in DNA: TGTGCCAGCAGCCAGGGGTTTGAGCAGTTCTTC. Translation: CASSQGFEQFF.

J is TRBJ2-3 and V is TRBV10-3, with TRBD2 matching over 10 bases. The CDR3 is 15 amino acids. The V gene end was trimmed by 0 bases and the J gene end by 6 bases; junction bases not matched to a gene: 3. CDR1 is ENHRY and CDR2 is SYGVKD in the germline V gene. As DNA, the CDR3 is TGTGCCATCAGTGAGTCACTAGCGGGGTCCGATACGCAGTATTTT. It is translated as CAISESLAGSDTQYF.

V is TRBV27 and J is TRBJ2-3; D is tentatively TRBD1 or TRBD2 (5 bases each). Germline CDR1 and CDR2: MNHEY and SMNVEV (reference sequence). Trimming pared 6 bases from V and 5 bases from J, leaving 18 bases between. CDR3 size: 15 residues. CDR3 loop: CASSVYLGEQDTQYF. The CDR3 nucleotides read TGTGCCAGCAGCGTTTACTTGGGGGAGCAAGATACGCAGTATTTT.

This clonotype has a handful of counts. J is TRBJ1-4 and V is TRBV6-5, with TRBD1 as a possible D gene (5 bases). The CDR3 has 14 residues. Germline lookup yields CDR1 MNHEY and CDR2 SVGAGI. Trimming pared 2 bases from V and 5 bases from J, leaving 9 bases between. In DNA, the CDR3 is TGTGCCAGCAGTTACGGGGACCACAATGAAAAACTGTTTTTT. This codes for CASSYGDHNEKLFF.

The chain uses TRBV3-1 and TRBJ1-2; no clear D. The CDR3 length is 12 residues. Germline lookup yields CDR1 LGHDT and CDR2 YNNKEL (reference sequence). Deletions cut 1 base from V and 13 bases from J, with 13 bases between. The CDR3 DNA reads as TGTGCCAGCAGCCAAGGTTTCGGTTATGCCACCTTC. Amino acids: CASSQGFGYATF.

This chain uses TRBV12-3 or TRBV12-4 with TRBJ2-2; maybe TRBD2 (5 bases). This CDR3 region has 13 residues. The V gene lost 7 bases and the J gene lost 6 bases, with 12 bases spanning the gap. This chain's CDR3 is CASNPRVSGELFF. The CDR3 bases are TGTGCCAGCAACCCGAGGGTCTCCGGGGAGCTGTTTTTT.

This clonotype has a handful of counts. The chain employs TRBV20-1 and TRBJ1-2; D might be TRBD1 (6 bases). This CDR3 has 12 amino acids. V was shortened by 0 bases and J by 7 bases, with 9 bases between the two germline ends. Germline values: CDR1 DFQATT, CDR2 SNEGSKA (reference sequence). The CDR3 DNA is TGCAGTGCTAGAGAGGGGGCTTTTGGCTACACCTTC. The encoded protein is CSAREGAFGYTF.

The chain has TRBV27 and TRBJ1-2; 8 nucleotides agree with TRBD1. With 5 bases clipped from V and 3 bases from J, the junction kept 8 bases outside the gene matches. The germline V gene encodes CDR1 MNHEY and CDR2 SMNVEV (reference sequence). The CDR3 consists of 15 residues. The CDR3 DNA reads TGTGCCAGCAGTCCGGGACAGGAAGTTTACTATGGCTACACCTTC. Translating gives CASSPGQEVYYGYTF.

On this clonotype: Compared with germline, one end of the junction differs, possibly owing to a read error. The rearrangement joins TRBV12-3 or TRBV12-4 to TRBJ2-1; possibly TRBD2 for D (6 bases). This CDR3 is built from 15 residues. CDR3 amino acids: CASSLFGGTYKEQFF. The CDR3 nucleotides are TGTGCCAGCAGTTTATTCGGCGGGACTTACAAGGAGCAGTTCTTC.

The chain recombines TRBV3-1 with TRBJ2-7; 8 bases are a match to TRBD2. This CDR3 is built from 16 residues. From germline, CDR1 is LGHDT and CDR2 YNNKEL (reference sequence). With 2 bases clipped from V and 3 bases from J, the junction kept 9 bases outside the gene matches. CDR3 residues: CASSQIGTRGLYEQYF. The CDR3 bases are TGTGCCAGCAGCCAAATAGGGACTAGGGGACTCTACGAGCAGTACTTC.

The rearrangement uses TRBV7-9 and TRBJ2-3; maybe TRBD2 (5 bases). CDR1 SEHNR and CDR2 FQNEAQ come from the germline V gene (reference sequence). The CDR3 has 16 amino acids. The CDR3 bases are TGTGTCACTAACCTCTTGGTAGCGCCGAGCACAGATACGCAGTATTTT. The encoded protein is CVTNLLVAPSTDTQYF. Based on the CDR3 plus reference TRBV7-9 and TRBJ2-3, the full variable domain is DTGVSQNPRHKITKRGQNVTFRCDPISEHNRLYWYRQTLGQGPEFLTYFQNEAQLEKSRLLSDRFSAERPKGSFSTLEIQRTEQGDSAMYLCVTNLLVAPSTDTQYFGPGTRLTVL.

A few counts support this clonotype. The V gene is TRBV20-1, the J gene TRBJ2-7, with D perhaps being TRBD1 or TRBD2 (5 bases each). The germline V and J ends were trimmed by 5 bases and 3 bases, with 17 bases remaining between them. Germline CDR1 DFQATT, CDR2 SNEGSKA (reference sequence). There are 14 residues in the CDR3. The CDR3 loop is CSAPGRDRYYEQYF. The CDR3 bases are TGCAGTGCTCCGGGCCGGGACCGATACTACGAGCAGTACTTC.

The V call is TRBV12-3 or TRBV12-4, the J call TRBJ1-6; 8 nucleotides align to TRBD1. This CDR3 region has 16 residues. Losses at the gene ends were 5 bases for V and 5 bases for J; bases not matched to a gene: 8. The CDR3 reads CASSHPRQGNNSPLHF. The CDR3 DNA is TGTGCCAGCAGTCACCCCCGACAGGGGAATAATTCACCCCTCCACTTT.

In this sample, this clonotype turned up a few times. This sequence joins TRBV20-1 and TRBJ1-5, with TRBD1 identical over 8 bases. Trimming removed 2 bases from V and 6 bases from J; junction bases left unmatched: 6. The CDR3 runs 14 residues. Germline V gives CDR1 DFQATT, CDR2 SNEGSKA (reference sequence). Here the CDR3 reads CSARRGDRSQPQHF. The CDR3 DNA sequence: TGCAGTGCTAGACGGGGGGACAGGTCTCAGCCCCAGCATTTT.

This clonotype was seen more than once but under ten times. The gene calls are TRBV28 and TRBJ2-4, with no clear D. From germline, CDR1 is MDHEN and CDR2 SYDVKM. Trimming removed 3 bases at V and 0 bases at J, with 3 bases between. The CDR3 runs 13 residues. The CDR3 DNA follows: TGTGCCAGCAGTTTCCCAGCCAAAAACATTCAGTACTTC. This translates into CASSFPAKNIQYF.

This clonotype was seen a few times. V gene TRBV3-1 combines with J gene TRBJ2-7, with 8 bases aligning to TRBD2. V shed 4 bases and J 3 bases; nucleotides not matched to a gene: 5. The germline V gene has CDR1 LGHDT and CDR2 YNNKEL (reference sequence). This CDR3 has 14 residues. The CDR3 loop reads CASSRGLVGYEQYF. The CDR3 DNA reads as TGTGCCAGCAGCCGGGGACTAGTGGGCTACGAGCAGTACTTC.

This clonotype was picked up a small number of times. The chain recombines TRBV2 with TRBJ1-2; TRBD1 is a possible D gene (5 bases). The ends were cut back, 4 bases at V and 4 bases at J, with 13 bases in the middle. The CDR3 has 14 amino acids. The germline V gene has CDR1 SNHLY and CDR2 FYNNEI. The CDR3 DNA reads TGTGCCAGCAGTGCTGCAGGGTTCAGCTATGGCTACACCTTC. As protein: CASSAAGFSYGYTF.

This clonotype has just a few counts. V usage is TRBV3-1 and J usage is TRBJ2-1; D possibly corresponds to TRBD2 (6 bases). This CDR3 contains 15 residues. The V gene lost 5 bases and the J gene lost 3 bases, with 14 bases spanning the gap. Per germline, CDR1 LGHDT and CDR2 YNNKEL (reference sequence). The CDR3 protein is CASSAVREIYNEQFF. The CDR3 nucleotides read TGTGCCAGCAGCGCAGTACGGGAGATCTACAATGAGCAGTTCTTC.